The TCR beta chain described here comes from a study of cytomegalovirus exposure and HLA in healthy donors. It was with 60 Vbeta and 13 Jbeta primers that the PCR ran. Here immunoSEQ multiplex PCR was the method, and the copy in TCRdb shows in-frame clones only, minus some. The repertoire holds tens of thousands of clones, with about 78% as singletons. CDR1 and CDR2 from the germline V gene are SNHLY and FYNNEI. The V gene end was trimmed by 3 bases and the J gene end by 6 bases; junction bases not matched to a gene: 4. The CDR3 covers 15 residues. The V gene is TRBV2, the J gene TRBJ2-1; 11 nucleotides line up with TRBD2. The sequencing sample was made of PBMCs. The sequence derives from a man aged 30 to 39 in good health and CMV-seropositive. CDR3 in amino acids: CASSDLAGGGNEQFF. DNA for the CDR3: TGTGCCAGCAGTGACCTAGCGGGGGGAGGCAATGAGCAGTTCTTC.